These T cell receptor beta chains were read from a single sample in a study of blood T cell repertoires in COVID-19. Using immunoSEQ multiplex PCR, the repertoire was profiled, and TCRdb retains in-frame clones only, with some absent. The sample carries roughly 200,000 clones, roughly three quarters recorded once. The sequenced material came from peripheral blood. The receptors come from a woman between 50 and 59 years old with active or convalescent COVID-19. Both conserved end residues are part of each CDR3. D genes are given only for firm matches. Clone size, where shown, is once, few, many, or a class for clones that have expanded.

>TRBJ1-1|NA|TRBV12-3/TRBV12-4|once
TGTGCCAGCAGTTATCGGGGGGTAGGTGAAGCTTTCTTT
CASSYRGVGEAFF
>TRBJ1-1|NA|TRBV29-1|NA
TGCAGCGCTGCGTCCCCGACAGACAACACTGAAGCTTTCTTT
CSAASPTDNTEAFF
>TRBJ1-1|NA|TRBV30|few
TGTGCCTTACGTCCCGGGAACACTGAAGCTTTCTTT
CALRPGNTEAFF
>TRBJ1-1|NA|TRBV28|NA
TGTGCCAGCTCCAACGGGGGATTAAAGAACACTGAAGCTTTCTTT
CASSNGGLKNTEAFF
>TRBJ1-5|NA|TRBV19|few
TGTGCCAGTAGTATATTGGGGGGGGACAATCAGCCCCAGCATTTT
CASSILGGDNQPQHF
>TRBJ2-1|NA|TRBV27|NA
TGTGCCAGCAGTCTCCGGACGAGGGTACAAAGTGAGCAGTTCTTC
CASSLRTRVQSEQFF
>TRBJ2-3|NA|TRBV7-9|NA
TGTGCCAGCAGCCTGCTGGGGGGTGGCACAGATACGCAGTATTTT
CASSLLGGGTDTQYF
>TRBJ2-1|NA|TRBV7-2|NA
TGTGCCAGCAGCTTAGTAGGTGGCGGCTCCTACAATGAGCAGTTCTTC
CASSLVGGGSYNEQFF
>TRBJ1-1|NA|TRBV5-1|NA
TGCGCCAGCACCAAGGGACACCTGAACACTGAAGCTTTCTTT
CASTKGHLNTEAFF
>TRBJ2-7|NA|TRBV6-5|NA
TGTGCCAGCAGTTACCACGGACAGGGCCCCGGGGGGCAGCAGTACTTC
CASSYHGQGPGGQQYF
>TRBJ2-1|NA|TRBV2|NA
TGTGCCAGCAGTGAAGGCCTAGCCCCTGAGAGCTCCTACAATGAGCAGTTCTTC
CASSEGLAPESSYNEQFF
>TRBJ2-5|TRBD2|TRBV5-1|NA
TGCGCCAGCAGCTTGGCCGGGACTAGCGGGCAAGAGACCCAGTACTTC
CASSLAGTSGQETQYF
>TRBJ1-4|TRBD1|TRBV19|NA
TGTGCCAGTAGCGATACAGGGGCGGGTGAAAAACTGTTTTTT
CASSDTGAGEKLFF
>TRBJ1-2|NA|TRBV27|NA
TGTGCCAGCAGTTTATCGAGGGCTTATGGCTACACCTTC
CASSLSRAYGYTF
>TRBJ2-1|TRBD2|TRBV27|few
TGTGCCAGCAGTTTATTCTCTAGCGGGAGATCCAATGAGCAGTTCTTC
CASSLFSSGRSNEQFF
>TRBJ1-3|TRBD1|TRBV28|few
TGTGCCAGCAGGACAGGGTCCGGAAACACCATATATTTT
CASRTGSGNTIYF
>TRBJ2-3|NA|TRBV7-6|NA
TGTGCCAGCAGCCCTTCGTCAGGGGCCCGCACAGATACGCAGTATTTT
CASSPSSGARTDTQYF
>TRBJ2-1|NA|TRBV3-1/TRBV3-2|NA
TGTGCCAGCAGCCAATTTGGGGCCAATGAGCAGTTCTTC
CASSQFGANEQFF
>TRBJ2-3|TRBD2|TRBV9|NA
TGTGCCAGCAGCGTAGTTAGTACGAGCGGGGGGTTCACAGATACGCAGTATTTT
CASSVVSTSGGFTDTQYF
>TRBJ1-6|NA|TRBV7-9|NA
TGTGCCAGCAGCCCTCCGAGCGGGCCGGGAGATAATTCACCCCTCCACTTT
CASSPPSGPGDNSPLHF
>TRBJ2-2|NA|TRBV28|NA
TGTGCCAGCAGTCTCCGACAGCGCCCGAACACCGGGGAGCTGTTTTTT
CASSLRQRPNTGELFF
>TRBJ2-1|TRBD2|TRBV6-5|NA
TGTGCCACCGGACTAGCGGGAGTGTTTTACAATGAGCAGTTCTTC
CATGLAGVFYNEQFF
>TRBJ1-5|TRBD1|TRBV29-1|NA
TGCAGCGTCCGACAGGGGGAGAGCAATCAGCCCCAGCATTTT
CSVRQGESNQPQHF
>TRBJ1-6|NA|TRBV27|NA
TGTGCCAGCAGTTTAAGCCTTCCCTTGAATTCACCCCTCCACTTT
CASSLSLPLNSPLHF
>TRBJ2-5|NA|TRBV5-6|NA
TGTGCCAGCAGCCGAACAGGGTCCCCAGAGACCCAGTACTTC
CASSRTGSPETQYF
>TRBJ1-2|TRBD1|TRBV4-2|NA
TGTGCCAGCAGCGCCGACAGGGGCGGTGCGTGGGACTATGGCTACACCTTC
CASSADRGGAWDYGYTF
>TRBJ2-7|TRBD1|TRBV9|few
TGTGCCAGCAGCGTAGGGACAGGGTCGGTCGAGCAGTACTTC
CASSVGTGSVEQYF
>TRBJ2-3|NA|TRBV6-5|NA
TGTGCCAGCAGTAAACCGGGACTTCACACAGATACGCAGTATTTT
CASSKPGLHTDTQYF
>TRBJ2-7|TRBD1|TRBV19|few
TGTGCCAGTAGTATAGATCTTGCGACAGGGGGCGAGCAGTACTTC
CASSIDLATGGEQYF
>TRBJ2-3|TRBD2|TRBV28|once
TGTGCCAGCAGGGTGATATGGCGGGAGGGCACAGATACGCAGTATTTT
CASRVIWREGTDTQYF
>TRBJ2-5|NA|TRBV12-3/TRBV12-4|NA
TGTGCCAGCAGCCCGCGGGAGACCCAGTACTTC
CASSPRETQYF
>TRBJ1-1|TRBD1|TRBV28|NA
TGTGCCAGCAGTCCTAGACAGGGAATGAACACTGAAGCTTTCTTT
CASSPRQGMNTEAFF
>TRBJ1-1|NA|TRBV27|once
TGTGCCAGCAGTTCAACAGGGTGGTACACTGAAGCTTTCTTT
CASSSTGWYTEAFF
>TRBJ2-3|NA|TRBV2|NA
TGTGCCAGCAGCGTAGCCCTACAGGGATCAGATACGCAGTATTTT
CASSVALQGSDTQYF
>TRBJ2-1|NA|TRBV5-1|once
TGCGCCAGCAGCTTGGCTCGTACGCGCTGGTTCTTC
CASSLARTRWFF
>TRBJ2-7|TRBD1|TRBV6-2/TRBV6-3|NA
TGTGCCAGCAGCGACAGGGTGACCTACGAGCAGTACTTC
CASSDRVTYEQYF
>TRBJ2-1|TRBD2|TRBV7-9|NA
TGTGCCAGCAGCTTACGGCTAGCGGGAGGGTCCAATGAGCAGTTCTTC
CASSLRLAGGSNEQFF
>TRBJ2-1|TRBD1|TRBV4-3|NA
TGCGCCAGCAGCCAAGAGGGACAGCCCTACAATGAGCAGTTCTTC
CASSQEGQPYNEQFF
>TRBJ1-6|NA|TRBV30|NA
TGTGCCTGGAGTGTACAGGGACATTCACCCCTCCACTTT
CAWSVQGHSPLHF